Given below is one TCR beta chain in context. The data belong to a study of blood T cell repertoires in COVID-19. With 2 bases removed from V and 6 bases from J, the gap between germline ends came to 11 bases. CDR1 is GTSNPN, CDR2 SVGIG, per germline (reference sequence). CDR3 length: 12 residues. In the source study's methods: Amplifying reference gene primers gave estimates of nucleated cell counts. TCRdb's copy holds only in-frame clones and misses some; the assay was immunoSEQ multiplex PCR. Clone size and the V and J calls come from that table; the DNA yielded D and trimming. The table records under 500,000 clones, roughly 91% of them present only once.

Sequenced: peripheral blood. The receptor comes from a woman aged 25 to 39 with acute or convalescent COVID-19. The chain employs TRBV30 and TRBJ2-7; D is unclear. CDR3 region: CAWSWAPPEQYF. CDR3 sequence (DNA): TGTGCCTGGAGTTGGGCCCCTCCCGAGCAGTACTTC.